Each of the 15 T cell receptor beta chains below was sequenced from the same sample in a study of cytomegalovirus exposure and HLA in healthy donors. The PCR ran on 60 Vbeta and 13 Jbeta primers. The assay was immunoSEQ multiplex PCR, and TCRdb's table has in-frame clones only and misses some. Of about 160,000 clones detected, under 70% appear once; the ten largest clones hold less than 3.5%. Sequenced material: PBMCs. These receptors were collected from a woman in her thirties or forties in good health and CMV-seropositive.

V gene TRBV7-9 combines with J gene TRBJ2-5, with D possibly TRBD1 on 6 matching bases. This CDR3 is built from 14 residues. With 7 bases removed from V and 2 bases from J, the gap between germline ends came to 14 bases. CDR1 is SEHNR, CDR2 FQNEAQ, per germline (reference sequence). This chain's CDR3 is CASNPPGVQETQYF. CDR3 DNA: TGTGCCAGCAATCCCCCAGGGGTACAAGAGACCCAGTACTTC.

V and J are TRBV9 and TRBJ1-2; 10 nucleotides line up with TRBD1. Germline CDR1 is SGDLS and CDR2 is YYNGEE. The CDR3 totals 17 residues. With 4 bases clipped from V and 8 bases from J, the junction kept 17 bases outside the gene matches. CDR3 amino acids: CASSSQPWGGQGHGYTF. In DNA, the CDR3 is TGTGCCAGCAGCTCCCAACCCTGGGGGGGACAGGGGCACGGCTACACCTTC. Full variable domain (remainder filled in from reference TRBV9 and TRBJ1-2): DSGVTQTPKHLITATGQRVTLRCSPRSGDLSVYWYQQSLDQGLQFLIQYYNGEERAKGNILERFSAQQFPDLHSELNLSSLELGDSALYFCASSSQPWGGQGHGYTFGSGTRLTVV.

CDR3 bases: TGTGCCAGTAAAGACAGGGTGGCAGGGACCTATAATTCACCCCTCCACTTT. Amino acids: CASKDRVAGTYNSPLHF. This rearrangement joins TRBV19 to TRBJ1-6; the match to TRBD1 covers 7 bases. The CDR3 covers 17 residues. Per the germline V gene, CDR1 is LNHDA and CDR2 is SQIVND (reference sequence). The ends lost 7 bases at V and 2 bases at J; junction bases unmatched: 11.

The chain combines TRBV2 with TRBJ2-2; D is possibly TRBD2 (5 bases). The CDR3 has 16 amino acids. CDR1 SNHLY and CDR2 FYNNEI come from the germline V gene. Trimming removed 3 bases at V and 0 bases at J, with 11 bases between. CDR3 in DNA: TGTGCCAGCAGTGATACGGGATGGTCGAACACCGGGGAGCTGTTTTTT. Encoded protein: CASSDTGWSNTGELFF.

The CDR3: CASSHNRVQKNIQYF. CDR3 DNA sequence: TGTGCCAGCAGCCACAACCGGGTCCAAAAAAACATTCAGTACTTC. This chain uses TRBV7-8 with TRBJ2-4; D uncertain. The CDR3 consists of 15 residues. Per germline, CDR1 SGHVS and CDR2 FQNEAQ. V shed 5 bases and J shed 4 bases, with 15 bases lying between them.

This chain's CDR3 is CASSLVQGDYAEAFF. The DNA of the CDR3 is TGTGCCAGCAGCTTAGTACAGGGGGATTATGCTGAAGCTTTCTTT. The gene calls are TRBV5-5 and TRBJ1-1; TRBD1 agrees at 8 bases. This CDR3 is 15 amino acids long. Germline-derived CDR1 and CDR2 are SGHKS and YYEKEE (reference sequence). The junction had 9 bases not matched to a gene; V was cut back by 2 bases and J by 6 bases.

A remark on this clone: The germline gene is not matched at one end of the junction; a read error may be the cause. The J gene is TRBJ2-7, the V gene TRBV7-7; 7 bases fit TRBD2. CDR3 length equals 13 residues. Germline V gene lookup returns CDR1 SSHAT and CDR2 FNYEAQ (reference sequence). Here the CDR3 DNA reads TGTGCTAGCAGCCAGGACGGAGGCGGGAGCTTTAACTTC. It is translated as CASSQDGGGSFNF.

This clone was found a few times. The V and J genes are TRBV9 and TRBJ2-1; a possible D gene is TRBD2 (5 bases). Germline lookup yields CDR1 SGDLS and CDR2 YYNGEE. The V end was cut by 2 bases, the J end by 7 bases, with 7 bases between. This CDR3 is 12 amino acids long. CDR3 sequence reads: CASSVRTNEQFF. CDR3 nucleotide sequence: TGTGCCAGCAGCGTTCGGACTAATGAGCAGTTCTTC.

The V gene is TRBV7-9, the J gene TRBJ1-1; D is unclear. The germline V gene encodes CDR1 SEHNR and CDR2 FQNEAQ (reference sequence). The CDR3 spans 12 residues. The V and J ends lost 0 bases and 8 bases respectively, with 7 bases between them. CDR3 loop: CASSLAPVEAFF. CDR3 nucleotide sequence: TGTGCCAGCAGCTTAGCTCCCGTCGAAGCTTTCTTT.

The chain is built from TRBV5-8 and TRBJ2-3, with 9 bases aligning to TRBD1. Germline V gives CDR1 SGHTS, CDR2 YDEGEE. This CDR3 spans 15 amino acids. V was pared by 4 bases and J by 0 bases, with 3 bases of the junction left unmatched. The CDR3 sequence is CASSPGQGSTDTQYF. In DNA form, the CDR3 reads TGTGCCAGCAGCCCTGGACAGGGGAGCACAGATACGCAGTATTTT.

The chain employs TRBV6-5 and TRBJ2-7; D is perhaps TRBD2 (5 bases). Germline assignment: CDR1 MNHEY and CDR2 SVGAGI. The CDR3 is made up of 16 amino acids. Trimming stripped 4 bases from V and 0 bases from J, with 16 bases between. In nucleotides, the CDR3 is TGTGCCAGCAGTTTACGGCCAGGCGGGTACTCCTACGAGCAGTACTTC. It encodes CASSLRPGGYSYEQYF.

The CDR3 sequence is CASGRQAVETQYF. CDR3 DNA: TGTGCCAGCGGGAGACAGGCAGTTGAGACCCAGTACTTC. The chain joins TRBV5-6 to TRBJ2-5, with D tentatively TRBD1 (6 bases). The CDR3 runs 13 residues. Germline V CDR1 and CDR2: SGHDT, YYEEEE. Between the trimmed V and J ends, which lost 7 bases and 5 bases, there was a span of 15 bases.

The V call is TRBV2, the J call TRBJ1-4; 8 bases fit TRBD1. V was pared by 6 bases and J by 3 bases, with 18 bases of the junction left unmatched. CDR3 length: 19 residues. Germline lookup yields CDR1 SNHLY and CDR2 FYNNEI. CDR3: CASRGLGTGLRAANEKLFF. Written as DNA, the CDR3 is TGTGCCAGCAGGGGTCTAGGGACAGGTTTGCGGGCTGCTAATGAAAAACTGTTTTTT.

The chain couples TRBV6-5 to TRBJ1-2; 8 bases match TRBD1. Germline V CDR1 and CDR2: MNHEY, SVGAGI. This CDR3 has 14 residues. With 0 bases clipped from V and 8 bases from J, the junction kept 5 bases outside the gene matches. The CDR3 sequence: CASSYSDRGYGYTF. The CDR3 coding sequence is TGTGCCAGCAGTTACTCTGACAGGGGATACGGCTACACCTTC.

This clone was recorded a few times. The chain links TRBV19 to TRBJ1-5; D possibly corresponds to TRBD1 (6 bases). V lost 5 bases and J 5 bases, leaving 10 bases between the germline ends. The CDR3 is 13 residues long. Germline values: CDR1 LNHDA, CDR2 SQIVND (reference sequence). The CDR3 reads CASSSYRDQPQHF. The CDR3 DNA reads TGTGCCAGTAGTTCCTACAGGGATCAGCCCCAGCATTTT.